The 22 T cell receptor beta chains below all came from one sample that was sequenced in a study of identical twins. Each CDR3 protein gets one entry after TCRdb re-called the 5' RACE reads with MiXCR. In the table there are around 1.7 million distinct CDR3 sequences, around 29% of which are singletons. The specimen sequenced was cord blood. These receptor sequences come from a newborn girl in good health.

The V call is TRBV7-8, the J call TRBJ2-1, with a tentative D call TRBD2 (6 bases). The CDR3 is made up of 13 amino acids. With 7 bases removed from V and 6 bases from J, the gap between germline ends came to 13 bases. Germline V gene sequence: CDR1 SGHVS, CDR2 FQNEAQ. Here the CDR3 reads CASNSPGGNEQFF. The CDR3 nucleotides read TGTGCCAGCAATTCTCCCGGGGGCAATGAGCAGTTCTTC.

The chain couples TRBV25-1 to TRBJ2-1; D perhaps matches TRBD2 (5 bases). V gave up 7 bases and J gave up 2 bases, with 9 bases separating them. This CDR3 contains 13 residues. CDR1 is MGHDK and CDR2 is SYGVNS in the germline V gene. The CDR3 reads CASTADPYNEQFF. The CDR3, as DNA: TGTGCCAGCACAGCGGACCCCTACAATGAGCAGTTCTTC.

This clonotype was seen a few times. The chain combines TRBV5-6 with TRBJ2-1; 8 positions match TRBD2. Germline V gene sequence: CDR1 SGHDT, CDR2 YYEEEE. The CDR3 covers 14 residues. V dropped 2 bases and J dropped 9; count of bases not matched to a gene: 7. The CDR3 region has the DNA TGTGCCAGCAGCTTACCGGGGGGGTTCGGTGAGCAGTTCTTC. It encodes CASSLPGGFGEQFF. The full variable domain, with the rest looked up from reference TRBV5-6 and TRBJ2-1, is DAGVTQSPTHLIKTRGQQVTLRCSPKSGHDTVSWYQQALGQGPQFIFQYYEEEERQRGNFPDRFSGHQFPNYSSELNVNALLLGDSALYLCASSLPGGFGEQFFGPGTRLTVL.

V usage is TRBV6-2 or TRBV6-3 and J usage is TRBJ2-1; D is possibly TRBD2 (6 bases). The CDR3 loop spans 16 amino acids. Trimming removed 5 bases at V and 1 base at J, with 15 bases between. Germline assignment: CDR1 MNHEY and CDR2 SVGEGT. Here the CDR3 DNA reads TGTGCCAGCAGTCCCGAACGACTAGGGTCCTACAATGAGCAGTTCTTC. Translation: CASSPERLGSYNEQFF.

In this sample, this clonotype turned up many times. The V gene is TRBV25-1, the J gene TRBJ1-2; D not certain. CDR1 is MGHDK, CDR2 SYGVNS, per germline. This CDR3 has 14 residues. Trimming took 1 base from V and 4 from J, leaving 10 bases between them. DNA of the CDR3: TGTGCCAGCAGTGAATCGAGCCCTCCCTATGGCTACACCTTC. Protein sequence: CASSESSPPYGYTF.

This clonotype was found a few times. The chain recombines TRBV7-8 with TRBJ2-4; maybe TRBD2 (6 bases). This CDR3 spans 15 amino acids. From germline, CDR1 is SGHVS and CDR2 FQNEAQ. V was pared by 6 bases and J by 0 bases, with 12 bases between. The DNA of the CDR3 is TGTGCCAGCAGACGGGACTCGAGAGCCAAAAACATTCAGTACTTC. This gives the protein CASRRDSRAKNIQYF.

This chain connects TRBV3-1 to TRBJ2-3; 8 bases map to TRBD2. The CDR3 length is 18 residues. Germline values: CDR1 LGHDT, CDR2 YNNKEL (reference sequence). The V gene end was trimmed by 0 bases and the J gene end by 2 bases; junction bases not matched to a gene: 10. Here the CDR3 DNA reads TGTGCCAGCAGCCAAGATCGGTCCATAGCGGGACACACAGATACGCAGTATTTT. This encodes CASSQDRSIAGHTDTQYF.

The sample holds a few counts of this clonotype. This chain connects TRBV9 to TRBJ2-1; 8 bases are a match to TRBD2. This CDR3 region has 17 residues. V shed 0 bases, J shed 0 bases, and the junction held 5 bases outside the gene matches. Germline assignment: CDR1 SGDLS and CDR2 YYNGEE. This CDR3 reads CASSVGRGGPSYNEQFF. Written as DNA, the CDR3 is TGTGCCAGCAGCGTAGGTCGGGGGGGGCCCTCCTACAATGAGCAGTTCTTC.

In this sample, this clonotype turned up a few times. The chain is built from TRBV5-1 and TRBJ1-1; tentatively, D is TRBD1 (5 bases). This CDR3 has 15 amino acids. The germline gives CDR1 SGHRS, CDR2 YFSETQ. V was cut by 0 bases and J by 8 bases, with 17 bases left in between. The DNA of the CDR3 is TGCGCCAGCAGCTTGGGAGGACACCCTCAGGGCGAAGCTTTCTTT. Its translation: CASSLGGHPQGEAFF.

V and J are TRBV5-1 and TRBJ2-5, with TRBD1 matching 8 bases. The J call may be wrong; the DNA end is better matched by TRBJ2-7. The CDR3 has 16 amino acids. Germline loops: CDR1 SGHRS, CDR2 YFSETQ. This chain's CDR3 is CASSLPTGVKRYEQYF. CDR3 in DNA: TGCGCCAGCAGCTTGCCGACAGGGGTGAAACGCTACGAGCAGTACTTC.

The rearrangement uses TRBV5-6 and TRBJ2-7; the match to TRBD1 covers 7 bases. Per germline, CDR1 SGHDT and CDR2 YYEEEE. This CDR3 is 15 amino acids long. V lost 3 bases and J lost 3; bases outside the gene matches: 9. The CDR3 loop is CASSSDDRAHYEQYF. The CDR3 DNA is TGTGCCAGCAGCTCGGACGACAGGGCCCACTACGAGCAGTACTTC. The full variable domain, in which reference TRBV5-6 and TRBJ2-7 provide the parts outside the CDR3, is DAGVTQSPTHLIKTRGQQVTLRCSPKSGHDTVSWYQQALGQGPQFIFQYYEEEERQRGNFPDRFSGHQFPNYSSELNVNALLLGDSALYLCASSSDDRAHYEQYFGPGTRLTVT.

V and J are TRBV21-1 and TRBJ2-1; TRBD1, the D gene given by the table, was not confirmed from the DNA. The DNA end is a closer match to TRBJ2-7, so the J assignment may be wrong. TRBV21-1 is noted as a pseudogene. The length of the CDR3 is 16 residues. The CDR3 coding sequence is TGTGCCAGCAGCAAAGCCTCCGGGACAGGGCTTTACGAGCAGTACTTC. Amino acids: CASSKASGTGLYEQYF.

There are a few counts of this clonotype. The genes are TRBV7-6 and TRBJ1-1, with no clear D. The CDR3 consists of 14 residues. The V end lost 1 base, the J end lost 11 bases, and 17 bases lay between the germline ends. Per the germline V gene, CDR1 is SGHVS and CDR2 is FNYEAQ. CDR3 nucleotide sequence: TGTGCCAGCAGCTTAGAAGGCAGCCTTTCGGAGGCTTTCTTT. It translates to CASSLEGSLSEAFF.

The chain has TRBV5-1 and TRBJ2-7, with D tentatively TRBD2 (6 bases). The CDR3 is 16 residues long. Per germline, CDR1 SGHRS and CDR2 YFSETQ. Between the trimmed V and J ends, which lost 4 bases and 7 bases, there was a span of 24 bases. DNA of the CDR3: TGCGCCAGCAGCCCCCTTGAGGGAGGCCCCTACAATGAGCAGTACTTC. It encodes CASSPLEGGPYNEQYF.

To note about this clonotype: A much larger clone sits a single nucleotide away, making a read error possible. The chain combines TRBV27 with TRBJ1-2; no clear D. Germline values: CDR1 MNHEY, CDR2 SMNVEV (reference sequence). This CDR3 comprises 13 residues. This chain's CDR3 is CASSLFASYGCTF. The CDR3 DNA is TGTGCCAGCAGTTTATTCGCCAGTTATGGCTGCACCTTC.

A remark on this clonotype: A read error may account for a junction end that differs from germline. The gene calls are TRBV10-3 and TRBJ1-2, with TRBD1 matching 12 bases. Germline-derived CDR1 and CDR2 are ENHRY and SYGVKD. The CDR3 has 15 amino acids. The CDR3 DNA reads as TGTGCCGTCAGTGAAGGGACAGGGGGCGCCTATGGCTACACCTTC. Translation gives CAVSEGTGGAYGYTF.

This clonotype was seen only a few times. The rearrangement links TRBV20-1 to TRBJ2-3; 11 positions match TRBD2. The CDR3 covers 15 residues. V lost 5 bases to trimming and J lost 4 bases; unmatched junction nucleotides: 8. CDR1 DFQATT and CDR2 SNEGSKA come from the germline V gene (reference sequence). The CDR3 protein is CSAAKLAGVPDTQYF. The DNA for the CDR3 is TGCAGTGCTGCCAAACTAGCGGGAGTCCCAGATACGCAGTATTTT.

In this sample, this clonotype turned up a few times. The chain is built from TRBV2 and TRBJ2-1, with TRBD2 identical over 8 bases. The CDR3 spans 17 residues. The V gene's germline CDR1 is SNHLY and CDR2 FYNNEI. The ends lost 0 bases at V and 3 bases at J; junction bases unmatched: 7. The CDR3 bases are TGTGCCAGCAGTGAAGCACGTCGCGGGAGGAGCTACAATGAGCAGTTCTTC. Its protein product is CASSEARRGRSYNEQFF.

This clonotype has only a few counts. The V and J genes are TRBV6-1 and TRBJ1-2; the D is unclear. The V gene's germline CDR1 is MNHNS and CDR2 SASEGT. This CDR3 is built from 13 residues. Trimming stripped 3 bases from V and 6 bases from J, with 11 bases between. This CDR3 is CASSEAGRNGYTF. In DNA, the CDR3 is TGTGCCAGCAGTGAGGCGGGGAGGAATGGCTACACCTTC.

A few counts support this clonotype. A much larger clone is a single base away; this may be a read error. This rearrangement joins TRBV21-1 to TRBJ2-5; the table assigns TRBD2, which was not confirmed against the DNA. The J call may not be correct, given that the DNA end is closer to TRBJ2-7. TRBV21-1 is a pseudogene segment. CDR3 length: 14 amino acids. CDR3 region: CASSKGTSGSEQYF. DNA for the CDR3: TGTGCCAGCAGCAAAGGGACTAGCGGGAGCGAGCAGTACTTC.

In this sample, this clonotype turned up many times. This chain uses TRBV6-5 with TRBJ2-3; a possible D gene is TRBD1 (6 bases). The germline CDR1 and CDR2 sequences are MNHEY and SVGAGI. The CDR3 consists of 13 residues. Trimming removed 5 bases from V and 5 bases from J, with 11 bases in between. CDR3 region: CASSRTAVDTQYF. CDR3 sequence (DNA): TGTGCCAGCAGTCGGACAGCTGTAGATACGCAGTATTTT.

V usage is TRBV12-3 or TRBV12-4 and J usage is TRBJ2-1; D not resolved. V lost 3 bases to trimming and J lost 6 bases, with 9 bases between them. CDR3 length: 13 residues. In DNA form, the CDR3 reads TGTGCCAGCAGTTTGCAACGAAGCAATGAGCAGTTCTTC. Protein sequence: CASSLQRSNEQFF.